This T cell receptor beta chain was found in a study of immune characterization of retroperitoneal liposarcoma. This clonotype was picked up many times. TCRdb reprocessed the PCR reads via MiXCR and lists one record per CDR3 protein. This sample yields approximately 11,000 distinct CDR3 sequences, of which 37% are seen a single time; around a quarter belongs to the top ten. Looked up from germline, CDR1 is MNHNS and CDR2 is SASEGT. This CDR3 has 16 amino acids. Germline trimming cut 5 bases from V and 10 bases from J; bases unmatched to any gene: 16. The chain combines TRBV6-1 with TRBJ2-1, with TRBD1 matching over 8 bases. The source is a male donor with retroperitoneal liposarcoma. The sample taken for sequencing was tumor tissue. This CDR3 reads CASSPRTGFSSYEQFF. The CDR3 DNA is TGTGCCAGCAGTCCCCGGACAGGGTTTAGCTCCTACGAGCAGTTCTTC.